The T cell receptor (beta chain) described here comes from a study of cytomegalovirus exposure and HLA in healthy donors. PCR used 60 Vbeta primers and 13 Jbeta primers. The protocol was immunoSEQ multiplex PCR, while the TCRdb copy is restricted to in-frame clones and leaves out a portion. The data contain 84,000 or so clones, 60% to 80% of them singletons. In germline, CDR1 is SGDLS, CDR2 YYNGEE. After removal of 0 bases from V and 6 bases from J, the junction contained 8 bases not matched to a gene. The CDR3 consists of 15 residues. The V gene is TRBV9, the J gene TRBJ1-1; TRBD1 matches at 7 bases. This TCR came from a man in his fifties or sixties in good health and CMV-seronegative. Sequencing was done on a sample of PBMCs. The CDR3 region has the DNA TGTGCCAGCAGCGTAGACGACAGGGTGGCGGCTGAAGCTTTCTTT. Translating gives CASSVDDRVAAEAFF.